This is a list of T cell receptor beta chains from one sample in a study of sequential checkpoint blockade in melanoma. Assay: immunoSEQ multiplex PCR; the TCRdb copy retains only in-frame clones and omits some. The sample yields more than 9,000 clones, approximately 71% seen once. The specimen was CD8+ T cells sorted from blood (inferred from file names), collected from a patient given nivolumab and ipilimumab in sequence. Source of these receptors: a human donor with melanoma. The CDR3 runs from the conserved cysteine through the conserved F or W. Each record gives: CDR3 length, J gene, D gene, V gene, clone size, CDR3 DNA, CDR3 protein. The D gene is left open where the match is weak. The size field is filled for only some rows; it gives once, few, many or a size class.

>16|TRBJ2-1|TRBD2|TRBV27|NA
TGTGCCAGCAGTTTATCGGGGCTAGCGGGAGACTTTGAGCAGTTCTTC
CASSLSGLAGDFEQFF
>14|TRBJ2-2|TRBD2|TRBV6-5|NA
TGTGCCAGCAGTACTAGCGGGATAACCGGGGAGCTGTTTTTT
CASSTSGITGELFF
>13|TRBJ2-7|NA|TRBV27|NA
TGTGCCAGCAGTCCAGGACTGTACTACGAGCAGTACTTC
CASSPGLYYEQYF
>17|TRBJ2-6|TRBD1|TRBV6-4|NA
TGTGCCAGCAGTGACGGGACAGGGGGCTCTGGGGCCAACGTCCTGACTTTC
CASSDGTGGSGANVLTF
>15|TRBJ2-3|TRBD2|TRBV4-3|NA
TGCGCCAGCAGCCAAGTGGGACTAGCGGCAGATACGCAGTATTTT
CASSQVGLAADTQYF
>13|TRBJ2-7|NA|TRBV7-6|NA
TGTGCCAGCAGCTTAGTTGACAGCTACGAGCAGTACTTC
CASSLVDSYEQYF
>15|TRBJ1-5|NA|TRBV27|NA
TGTGCCAGCAGTTACCAGGGGTATAGCAATCAGCCCCAGCATTTT
CASSYQGYSNQPQHF
>13|TRBJ2-2|NA|TRBV29-1|NA
TGCAGCGTGGACTCACGGAACACCGGGGAGCTGTTTTTT
CSVDSRNTGELFF
>14|TRBJ1-5|NA|TRBV7-8|NA
TGTGCCAGCAGACCCCCGGGGGGGGCCCAGCCCCAGCATTTT
CASRPPGGAQPQHF
>14|TRBJ2-7|NA|TRBV10-3|few
TGTGCCATCAGTGAGTCAGGTCGGGGGTACGAGCAGTACTTC
CAISESGRGYEQYF
>16|TRBJ2-7|TRBD2|TRBV27|NA
TGTGCCAGCAGTCCCTCTAGCGGGGAGAGCTCCTACGAGCAGTACTTC
CASSPSSGESSYEQYF
>17|TRBJ2-2|TRBD1|TRBV27|NA
TGTGCCAGCAGCCGACTGGGGGGACAGGGCACGACCGGGGAGCTGTTTTTT
CASSRLGGQGTTGELFF
>14|TRBJ2-3|TRBD1|TRBV18|NA
TGTGCCAGCTCACCAGCACAGGGGTCAGATACGCAGTATTTT
CASSPAQGSDTQYF
>14|TRBJ1-2|NA|TRBV7-8|NA
TGTGCCAGCAGCTTAGGGGGGGAGTGGAATGGCTACACCTTC
CASSLGGEWNGYTF
>13|TRBJ2-5|NA|TRBV4-3|NA
TGCGCCAGCAGCCAAGACTACCGAGGGACCCAGTACTTC
CASSQDYRGTQYF
>14|TRBJ2-7|TRBD1|TRBV2|NA
TGTGCCAGCAGTGGGTCAGGGGGCCGGTACGAGCAGTACTTC
CASSGSGGRYEQYF
>16|TRBJ2-2|TRBD2|TRBV28|NA
TGTGCCAGCAGTCCCCCGGGACTAGCGGGAGAGGGGGAGCTGTTTTTT
CASSPPGLAGEGELFF
>13|TRBJ2-5|NA|TRBV30|NA
TGTGCCTGGAGTGTCTTCAGCCAAGAGACCCAGTACTTC
CAWSVFSQETQYF
>12|TRBJ2-7|TRBD1|TRBV2|NA
TGTGCCAGCAGTCCTTACAGGGGTGAGCAGTACTTC
CASSPYRGEQYF
>13|TRBJ2-7|NA|TRBV29-1|NA
TGCAGCGTTGAGGGGTTGGACAACAGCGAGCAGTACTTC
CSVEGLDNSEQYF
>16|TRBJ2-7|NA|TRBV27|NA
TGTGCCAGCAGTTTATCATCGGGGGAACTCTCCTACGAGCAGTACTTC
CASSLSSGELSYEQYF
>18|TRBJ2-3|TRBD2|TRBV28|NA
TGTGCCAGCAGTACACGACTTGTGCGCGGGGGGGCCTTAGATACGCAGTATTTT
CASSTRLVRGGALDTQYF
>14|TRBJ2-7|NA|TRBV10-3|NA
TGTGCCATCAGTGAAGGCGGCCCATCCTACGAGCAGTACTTC
CAISEGGPSYEQYF
>12|TRBJ1-5|NA|TRBV19|few
TGTGCCAGTAATTGGTTAGATCAGCCCCAGCATTTT
CASNWLDQPQHF
>17|TRBJ1-2|TRBD1|TRBV10-3|few
TGTGCCATCAGTGAGTCGATGACAGGGGGAGATGTCTATGGCTACACCTTC
CAISESMTGGDVYGYTF
>16|TRBJ2-7|NA|TRBV7-6|NA
TGTGCCAGCAGCTTAGCGCCCAGGAAGCCTTCCTACGAGCAGTACTTC
CASSLAPRKPSYEQYF
>15|TRBJ2-7|NA|TRBV18|once
TGTGCCAGCTCACCACTGGCGGAGAGCTCCTACGAGCAGTACTTC
CASSPLAESSYEQYF
>13|TRBJ2-5|TRBD1|TRBV7-8|NA
TGTGCCAGCAGCTTGGACAGGGGCGAGACCCAGTACTTC
CASSLDRGETQYF
>17|TRBJ2-1|TRBD1|TRBV7-9|NA
TGTGCCAGCAGCTTAGTGAAGGGCCAGGGGGCGAACAATGAGCAGTTCTTC
CASSLVKGQGANNEQFF
>15|TRBJ2-1|TRBD2|TRBV29-1|NA
TGCAGCATTCGGGGCACTAGCGGGAACAACAATGAGCAGTTCTTC
CSIRGTSGNNNEQFF
>15|TRBJ1-6|TRBD1|TRBV27|once
TGTGCCAGCAGTTTGAGGGGGCCCGGGGGTTCACCCCTCCACTTT
CASSLRGPGGSPLHF
>12|TRBJ2-5|NA|TRBV27|NA
TGTGCCACGCGGGCCGCTAAAGAGACCCAGTACTTC
CATRAAKETQYF
>17|TRBJ2-7|TRBD2|TRBV4-1|NA
TGCGCCAGCAGCCAGTGGGCTAGCGGGAGGGTCGTTTACGAGCAGTACTTC
CASSQWASGRVVYEQYF
>13|TRBJ2-1|TRBD1|TRBV9|NA
TGTGCCAGCAGCTCCCCAGACAGGGTGGAGCAGTTCTTC
CASSSPDRVEQFF
>16|TRBJ2-7|TRBD1|TRBV25-1|NA
TGTGCCAGCAGTGAAATCGGACAGGGAGTAACCTACGAGCAGTACTTC
CASSEIGQGVTYEQYF
>15|TRBJ2-7|TRBD2|TRBV10-3|NA
TGTGCCATCACCCGTAGAAGCGGGAAGGGTTACGAGCAGTACTTC
CAITRRSGKGYEQYF
>15|TRBJ2-7|NA|TRBV2|NA
TGTGCCAGCAGTGATCAGTACAGACAAGAATACGAGCAGTACTTC
CASSDQYRQEYEQYF
>14|TRBJ2-7|TRBD2|TRBV28|NA
TGTGCCAGCAGCCCGGGACTAGCGGGCTACGAGCAGTACTTC
CASSPGLAGYEQYF
>13|TRBJ2-7|NA|TRBV5-6|few
TGTGCCAGCAGCTGGAGGAACGGGGGCGAGCAGTACTTC
CASSWRNGGEQYF
>16|TRBJ2-7|TRBD2|TRBV11-2|NA
TGTGCCAGCAGCTCCCCGGGGGGACTGACGTCCTACGAGCAGTACTTC
CASSSPGGLTSYEQYF
>16|TRBJ2-3|TRBD1|TRBV2|NA
TGTGCCAGCAGGGGGGACAGGACACACAGCACAGATACGCAGTATTTT
CASRGDRTHSTDTQYF
>16|TRBJ2-5|TRBD2|TRBV9|NA
TGTGCCAGCAGCGTAGAGATAGCGGGGACGTCTGGGACCCAGTACTTC
CASSVEIAGTSGTQYF
>13|TRBJ2-1|TRBD1|TRBV30|NA
TGTGCCTGGAGTGCGGGACAGTACAATGAGCAGTTCTTC
CAWSAGQYNEQFF
>13|TRBJ2-7|NA|TRBV7-6|medium-sized
TGTGCCAGCAGCGGGGGGGGCGGCTACGAGCAGTACTTC
CASSGGGGYEQYF
>14|TRBJ2-1|NA|TRBV5-6|NA
TGTGCCAGCGGGGCACAGGGTTCCTACAATGAGCAGTTCTTC
CASGAQGSYNEQFF
>15|TRBJ2-1|TRBD2|TRBV7-9|few
TGTGCCATCCGGGCTAGCGGGAGCTCCTACAATGAGCAGTTCTTC
CAIRASGSSYNEQFF
>14|TRBJ2-1|NA|TRBV28|NA
TGTGCCAGCAGTTTATTGGCTGGGACATCGGAGCAGTTCTTC
CASSLLAGTSEQFF
>13|TRBJ1-1|NA|TRBV18|few
TGTGCCAGCTCACGAGGGGGATTCACTGAAGCTTTCTTT
CASSRGGFTEAFF